The 15 T cell receptor beta chains reported below all come from one sample, sequenced in a study of T cell responses to AZD1222 COVID-19 vaccine. Some clones are missing from TCRdb's copy, which holds only in-frame ones; the method was immunoSEQ multiplex PCR. The profile shows about 130,000 clones, about 93% of them singletons. Sequences were derived from peripheral blood, sampled on day 0 of AZD1222 vaccination. These receptor sequences come from an adult in good health.

CDR3 nucleotide sequence: TGCGCCAGCAGCCAAGGACCCCCCTCTGGAAACACCATATATTTT. As protein: CASSQGPPSGNTIYF. The chain couples TRBV4-1 to TRBJ1-3; D uncertain. Germline V CDR1 and CDR2: MGHRA, YSYEKL. This CDR3 has 15 residues. The V end lost 1 base, the J end lost 0 bases, and 7 bases lay between the germline ends.

Worth noting for this clone: The CDR3 carries no conserved terminal phenylalanine or tryptophan, so it likely arises from a read error. The chain carries TRBV30 and TRBJ1-2; D is possibly TRBD1 (5 bases). The CDR3 loop spans 14 amino acids. Looked up from germline, CDR1 is GTSNPN and CDR2 is SVGIG (reference sequence). The germline V and J ends were trimmed by 2 bases and 3 bases, with 13 bases remaining between them. This CDR3 is CAWSPRWGHYGYTL. CDR3 sequence (DNA): TGTGCCTGGAGTCCCCGCTGGGGCCACTATGGCTACACCCTC.

This chain connects TRBV5-6 to TRBJ1-2; D is unclear. V lost 3 bases, J lost 6 bases, and 15 bases lay in between. CDR3 size: 14 residues. Germline CDR1 is SGHDT and CDR2 is YYEEEE. The DNA for the CDR3 is TGTGCCAGCAGCTGGACTTTCCGGGCGGATGGCTACACCTTC. It specifies CASSWTFRADGYTF.

The V call is TRBV6-6, the J call TRBJ1-1; a possible D gene is TRBD1 (5 bases). The CDR3 totals 13 residues. Trimming left V 6 bases short and J 3 bases short, with 11 bases between. CDR1 is MNHNY, CDR2 SVGAGI, per germline (reference sequence). The CDR3 loop reads CASSARRDTEAFF. The DNA for the CDR3 is TGTGCCAGCAGCGCCCGCAGGGACACTGAAGCTTTCTTT.

The rearrangement uses TRBV19 and TRBJ1-5; 8 positions agree with TRBD1. V shed 10 bases, J shed 6 bases, and the junction held 8 bases outside the gene matches. This CDR3 has 13 residues. Germline assignment: CDR1 LNHDA and CDR2 SQIVND (reference sequence). The DNA for the CDR3 is TGTGCCACTCAGGACAGGGCCGGTCAGCCCCAGCATTTT. This sequence encodes CATQDRAGQPQHF.

The J gene is TRBJ1-6, the V gene TRBV5-4, with 9 positions matching TRBD1. Germline V gives CDR1 SGHNT, CDR2 YYREEE (reference sequence). Germline trimming cut 4 bases from V and 11 bases from J; bases unmatched to any gene: 13. The CDR3 is 16 residues long. This CDR3 is CASSNPGQGSKAPLHF. Written as DNA, the CDR3 is TGTGCCAGCAGCAATCCGGGACAGGGAAGTAAGGCACCCCTCCACTTT.

The chain carries TRBV25-1 and TRBJ1-1; TRBD1 agrees at 9 bases. Germline V gene lookup returns CDR1 MGHDK and CDR2 SYGVNS. Trimming at V came to 3 bases and at J to 4 bases, leaving 9 bases not matched to a gene. This CDR3 is built from 16 residues. The CDR3 sequence is CASSDHRGTGFTEAFF. The CDR3 nucleotides are TGTGCCAGCAGTGATCATCGGGGGACAGGGTTCACTGAAGCTTTCTTT.

The rearrangement uses TRBV5-1 and TRBJ1-2, with D uncertain. The CDR3 totals 14 residues. Trimming took 4 bases from V and 4 from J, leaving 14 bases between them. Germline CDR1 SGHRS, CDR2 YFSETQ. The CDR3 protein is CASSPAQTTYGYTF. In DNA form, the CDR3 reads TGCGCCAGCAGCCCGGCCCAGACGACCTATGGCTACACCTTC.

The chain carries TRBV7-2 and TRBJ1-2; 7 bases line up with TRBD1. In germline, CDR1 is SGHTA, CDR2 FQGNSA. CDR3 length: 13 amino acids. J was trimmed by 5 bases and V by 5 bases; bases with no gene match: 5. This CDR3 reads CASSVGQSYGYTF. CDR3 nucleotides: TGTGCCAGCAGCGTGGGACAGTCTTATGGCTACACCTTC.

Concerning this clone itself: One end of the junction is discordant with germline, which a read error may explain. The V gene is TRBV7-7, the J gene TRBJ2-2; possible D gene TRBD1, 6 bases. This CDR3 is built from 15 residues. Germline CDR1 and CDR2: SSHAT and FNYEAQ (reference sequence). CDR3 DNA sequence: TGTGCTAGCAGCTTAGCAGGGGTCGGCACCGGGGAGCTGTTTTTT. The encoded protein is CASSLAGVGTGELFF.

This rearrangement joins TRBV11-2 to TRBJ1-1, with D possibly TRBD1 on 5 matching bases. The germline V gene has CDR1 SGHAT and CDR2 FQNNGV. The CDR3 contains 15 residues. Deletions cut 7 bases from V and 1 base from J, with 16 bases between. CDR3 nucleotide sequence: TGTGCCAGCACCCCCCGAGGGGTGGGGAACACTGAAGCTTTCTTT. This sequence encodes CASTPRGVGNTEAFF.

The chain uses TRBV15 and TRBJ1-5, with TRBD1 matching 8 bases. Germline V gene data show CDR1 as LNHNV and CDR2 as YYDKDF (reference sequence). The CDR3 is 14 residues long. V dropped 3 bases and J dropped 7; count of bases not matched to a gene: 5. The CDR3 bases are TGTGCCACCAGCAGGGACAGGGTGGGCCAGCCCCAGCATTTT. Its protein is CATSRDRVGQPQHF.

This clone showed up just a few times. This chain joins TRBV2 and TRBJ1-1, with 8 bases lining up with TRBD1. Germline V CDR1 and CDR2: SNHLY, FYNNEI. The CDR3 contains 16 residues. V trimming: 6 bases; J trimming: 4 bases; junction bases outside the gene matches: 13. The CDR3 DNA sequence: TGTGCCAGCAGGGACGGTTTACAGGGGGGAGGCACTGAAGCTTTCTTT. This gives the protein CASRDGLQGGGTEAFF. The variable domain in full, completed from reference TRBV2 and TRBJ1-1, reads EPEVTQTPSHQVTQMGQEVILRCVPISNHLYFYWYRQILGQKVEFLVSFYNNEISEKSEIFDDQFSVERPDGSNFTLKIRSTKLEDSAMYFCASRDGLQGGGTEAFFGQGTRLTVV.

The chain has TRBV19 and TRBJ1-2; TRBD1 is a possible D gene (6 bases). Germline V CDR1 and CDR2: LNHDA, SQIVND (reference sequence). V was pared by 1 base and J by 2 bases, with 14 bases between. This CDR3 is built from 16 residues. The CDR3 protein is CASSIGTANRNYGYTF. The CDR3 DNA sequence: TGTGCCAGTAGTATAGGGACAGCGAACAGAAACTATGGCTACACCTTC.

The chain joins TRBV5-6 to TRBJ1-2; no firm D call. Per the germline V gene, CDR1 is SGHDT and CDR2 is YYEEEE. This CDR3 region has 13 residues. Trimming left V 3 bases short and J 6 bases short, with 12 bases between. The DNA for the CDR3 is TGTGCCAGCAGCTGGGCCCAAATCGATGGCTACACCTTC. Residues: CASSWAQIDGYTF.